This paragraph covers one T cell receptor beta chain sequence. The antigen remains undetermined. It was uncontrolled infection, other autoimmune disease, pregnancy or lactation that excluded patients. This record comes from a study of T cells in Graves' hyperthyroidism and ophthalmopathy. Background on the study: Pretreatment peripheral blood was obtained at initial diagnosis.

Study-level results: Researchers found most expanded thyroid clonotypes above 0.001 in blood as well.

RNA transcripts gave rise to amplified TCR beta CDR3 regions. When the TCR CDR3 underwent first-round RT-PCR, the HTBI primer set was used. One entry per CDR3 protein, called by TCRdb with MiXCR from the multiplex PCR reads. The sample includes about 760,000 distinct CDR3 sequences, around a third of them seen just once. The receptor's source is a woman between 35 and 50 years old with Graves' hyperthyroidism. Sequenced material: blood.

The CDR3 loop reads CASSFDPNTDTQYF. Written as DNA, the CDR3 is TGTGCCAGCAGCTTCGATCCAAACACAGATACGCAGTATTTT. This sequence joins TRBV10-3 and TRBJ2-3; no definite D call. This CDR3 has 14 amino acids. The germline gives CDR1 ENHRY, CDR2 SYGVKD. The V end was cut by 10 bases, the J end by 2 bases, with 16 bases between.